This T cell receptor beta chain was sequenced for a study of control samples from healthy donors and cancer patients (dated by TCRdb to 2020 to 2021). To prepare the library, the immunoSEQ multiplex PCR assay was applied. As stored in TCRdb, this immuneACCESS dataset retains in-frame rearrangements with V and J assigned. A fraction of the clones does not appear; measured against another copy, unresolved V genes explain less than half of the discrepancy, and the remainder lacks a known reason. Across this sample there are around 150,000 clones, with roughly 90% seen only once. Less than 5.5% of the sample is in the top ten clones. As concerns this clone: This clone's antigen is unknown. Within one base of it there is no much larger clone, and no base qualities were kept.

The CDR3, from cysteine to phenylalanine, totals 14 residues. The CDR3 DNA has 42 bases and is translated from base 1. CDR1 SGHRS and CDR2 YFSETQ were looked up in the germline V gene. The trim is 1 base for V and 3 bases for J, with a gap of 7 bases between the germline ends. Material for sequencing was blood. The source of this sequence is a man younger than 40 in good health. The chain joins TRBV5-1 to TRBJ2-2; the D gene is unclear. The CDR3 reads as follows: CASSLIQDTGELFF. Here is the DNA: TGCGCCAGCAGCTTGATTCAGGACACCGGGGAGCTGTTTTTT.